These 19 T cell receptor beta chains were sequenced from one sample in a study of blood T cell repertoires in COVID-19 (dated by TCRdb to the early 2020s). Receptor libraries were prepared by the immunoSEQ multiplex PCR assay. The immuneACCESS repertoire file appears here via TCRdb, limited to in-frame rearrangements. These files lack a portion of the clones; in checked studies, under half of the deficit traces to unresolved V genes, and the cause of the others is not known. The table for this sample lists some 71,000 clones; around nine tenths of them were counted only once. The ten largest clones capture under 6.5% of the sample. Sample: peripheral blood. The source of these receptors is a woman younger than 35 with acute or convalescent COVID-19.

The chain recombines TRBV27 with TRBJ1-6, with TRBD1 matching 8 bases. CDR3 length: 16 residues. Germline assignment: CDR1 MNHEY and CDR2 SMNVEV (reference sequence). V shed 8 bases, J shed 4 bases, and the junction held 10 bases outside the gene matches. The CDR3 sequence: CASARDRRSYNSPLHF. In nucleotides, the CDR3 is TGTGCCAGCGCCCGGGACAGGAGGTCTTATAATTCACCCCTCCACTTT.

This chain links TRBV6-1 with TRBJ2-5, with 7 bases fitting TRBD2. CDR3 length equals 15 residues. Germline V gene lookup returns CDR1 MNHNS and CDR2 SASEGT. Trimming removed 2 bases from V and 2 bases from J; junction bases left unmatched: 5. As DNA, the CDR3 is TGTGCCAGCAGTGAAATACGGGGGGTACAAGAGACCCAGTACTTC. This encodes CASSEIRGVQETQYF.

V and J are TRBV5-1 and TRBJ1-2; perhaps TRBD1 as D (6 bases). This CDR3 is 13 amino acids long. Trimming removed 5 bases from V and 4 bases from J, with 12 bases in between. The germline V gene has CDR1 SGHRS and CDR2 YFSETQ. CDR3 sequence: CASSPDRPYGYTF. DNA of the CDR3: TGCGCCAGCAGTCCGGACAGACCCTATGGCTACACCTTC.

V and J are TRBV4-1 and TRBJ2-1; possibly TRBD1 for D (5 bases). Germline V gives CDR1 MGHRA, CDR2 YSYEKL. CDR3 length: 15 amino acids. Trimming removed 4 bases at V and 3 bases at J, with 13 bases between. Here the CDR3 DNA reads TGCGCCAGCAGCCCCCTAGACAGTCGCTACAATGAGCAGTTCTTC. This gives the protein CASSPLDSRYNEQFF.

This rearrangement joins TRBV7-8 to TRBJ1-5; perhaps TRBD1 as D (5 bases). The germline V and J ends were trimmed by 0 bases and 6 bases, with 9 bases remaining between them. Germline V gene sequence: CDR1 SGHVS, CDR2 FQNEAQ. The CDR3 loop spans 14 amino acids. CDR3: CASSLAGVGQPQHF. Here the CDR3 DNA reads TGTGCCAGCAGCTTAGCAGGGGTGGGTCAGCCCCAGCATTTT.

J is TRBJ1-5 and V is TRBV30; D call uncertain. In germline, CDR1 is GTSNPN, CDR2 SVGIG (reference sequence). The CDR3 has 13 amino acids. With 2 bases removed from V and 9 bases from J, the gap between germline ends came to 14 bases. DNA for the CDR3: TGTGCCTGGAGTCAATACGGGAATGGGCCCCAGCATTTT. Residues: CAWSQYGNGPQHF.

V gene TRBV28 combines with J gene TRBJ2-1; TRBD2 aligns across 13 bases. Trimming took 5 bases from V and 9 from J; bases not matched to a gene: 4. The CDR3 consists of 14 residues. The germline V gene encodes CDR1 MDHEN and CDR2 SYDVKM. CDR3 nucleotide sequence: TGTGCCAGCAGTGTTACTAGCGGGAGGGCTGAGCAGTTCTTC. It is translated as CASSVTSGRAEQFF. The complete variable domain, with remaining parts taken from reference TRBV28 and TRBJ2-1, reads DVKVTQSSRYLVKRTGEKVFLECVQDMDHENMFWYRQDPGLGLRLIYFSYDVKMKEKGDIPEGYSVSREKKERFSLILESASTNQTSMYLCASSVTSGRAEQFFGPGTRLTVL.

V is TRBV5-1 and J is TRBJ2-7, with no clear D. Germline V CDR1 and CDR2: SGHRS, YFSETQ. The V end was cut by 0 bases, the J end by 4 bases, with 5 bases between. This CDR3 spans 12 amino acids. The CDR3 sequence: CASSLDRYEQYF. The CDR3 region has the DNA TGCGCCAGCAGCTTGGACAGATACGAGCAGTACTTC.

The chain recombines TRBV2 with TRBJ2-7, with D hard to call. CDR3 length equals 13 residues. Germline V CDR1 and CDR2: SNHLY, FYNNEI. The V end lost 3 bases, the J end lost 6 bases, and 12 bases lay between the germline ends. This CDR3 is CASSEGPLGEQYF. The CDR3 DNA sequence: TGTGCCAGCAGTGAGGGCCCCCTGGGCGAGCAGTACTTC.

This chain connects TRBV2 to TRBJ1-6; the match to TRBD1 covers 9 bases. Germline lookup yields CDR1 SNHLY and CDR2 FYNNEI. This CDR3 is built from 19 residues. Trimming removed 5 bases from V and 2 bases from J; junction bases left unmatched: 13. The CDR3 sequence is CASSTKNTGGNAYNSPLHF. The CDR3 coding sequence is TGTGCCAGCAGTACAAAGAACACAGGGGGCAACGCCTATAATTCACCCCTCCACTTT.

The J gene is TRBJ2-3, the V gene TRBV10-1; TRBD2 matches 8 bases. The trim removed 0 bases at V and 1 base at J, leaving 9 bases unmatched. CDR1 WNHNN and CDR2 SYGVQD come from the germline V gene (reference sequence). This CDR3 region has 18 residues. This chain's CDR3 is CASSESDTSGPCTDTQYF. In DNA, the CDR3 is TGCGCCAGCAGTGAGTCGGATACTAGCGGACCCTGCACAGATACGCAGTATTTT.

The chain employs TRBV10-1 and TRBJ1-1; D possibly corresponds to TRBD1 (5 bases). Germline lookup yields CDR1 WNHNN and CDR2 SYGVQD (reference sequence). V lost 2 bases, J lost 5 bases, and 12 bases lay in between. The CDR3 is 14 residues long. The CDR3 nucleotides read TGCGCCAGCAGTGAGAGTGGACAATGGACTGAAGCTTTCTTT. Its translation: CASSESGQWTEAFF.

The chain couples TRBV3-1 (or the pseudogene TRBV3-2) to TRBJ1-2, with TRBD1 matching over 7 bases. Germline lookup yields CDR1 LGHDT and CDR2 YNNKEL (reference sequence). The CDR3 is made up of 13 amino acids. Germline trimming cut 4 bases from V and 3 bases from J; bases unmatched to any gene: 2. The DNA for the CDR3 is TGTGCCAGCAGCCCTGACAGGGACTATGGCTACACCTTC. Translating gives CASSPDRDYGYTF.

This clone has a handful of counts. The chain uses TRBV2 and TRBJ2-7; 10 bases map to TRBD1. The CDR3 has 14 residues. With V trimmed by 7 bases and J by 0 bases, 3 bases remained unmatched. Germline assignment: CDR1 SNHLY and CDR2 FYNNEI. CDR3 nucleotide sequence: TGTGCCAGCATGAGGACAGGGGGCTCCTACGAGCAGTACTTC. Encoded protein: CASMRTGGSYEQYF.

V is TRBV10-2 and J is TRBJ1-5; D is undetermined. CDR1 WSHSY and CDR2 SAAADI come from the germline V gene. This CDR3 is 15 amino acids long. Trimming removed 3 bases from V and 3 bases from J, with 12 bases in between. The CDR3 DNA reads as TGCGCCAGCAGTGATTTCATAGAGGACAATCAGCCCCAGCATTTT. The encoded protein is CASSDFIEDNQPQHF.

V usage is TRBV6-5 and J usage is TRBJ1-6; D is possibly TRBD1 (6 bases). The germline V and J ends were trimmed by 6 bases and 7 bases, with 10 bases remaining between them. Germline CDR1 is MNHEY and CDR2 is SVGAGI. This CDR3 region has 13 residues. The CDR3 reads CASSRQGNSPLHF. The CDR3 DNA reads TGTGCCAGCAGCAGGCAGGGGAATTCACCCCTCCACTTT.

The rearrangement uses TRBV4-2 and TRBJ2-1, with 13 positions matching TRBD2. The ends lost 1 base at V and 6 bases at J; junction bases unmatched: 9. This CDR3 has 18 residues. Germline V gene sequence: CDR1 LGHNA, CDR2 YNFKEQ. Written as DNA, the CDR3 is TGTGCCAGCAGCCAAGCCGGGACTAGCGGGAAGTCGGGCAATGAGCAGTTCTTC. Translated, it gives CASSQAGTSGKSGNEQFF.

This chain joins TRBV5-1 and TRBJ2-3; 10 bases line up with TRBD1. Germline loops: CDR1 SGHRS, CDR2 YFSETQ. This CDR3 comprises 15 residues. After removal of 4 bases from V and 9 bases from J, the junction contained 11 bases not matched to a gene. This CDR3 reads CASSPGDRGFGTQYF. Written as DNA, the CDR3 is TGCGCCAGCAGCCCCGGGGACAGGGGTTTTGGCACGCAGTATTTT.

The rearrangement uses TRBV7-2 and TRBJ1-1, with TRBD1 identical over 9 bases. The CDR3 extends over 14 amino acids. The germline CDR1 and CDR2 sequences are SGHTA and FQGNSA. V shed 4 bases and J 5 bases; nucleotides not matched to a gene: 5. The CDR3 nucleotides are TGTGCCAGCAGCTCAAACAGGGGGCGGACTGAAGCTTTCTTT. It yields the protein CASSSNRGRTEAFF.